Given below is one TCR beta chain in context. The antigen is undetermined. The CDR3 is made up of 16 amino acids. Losses at the gene ends were 5 bases for V and 5 bases for J; bases not matched to a gene: 12. From germline, CDR1 is SEHNR and CDR2 FQNEAQ (reference sequence). These data originate in a study of blood T cells in healthy people across ages. Study findings and constraints: Long-lived and aged donors differed, with more naive CD4+ cells and higher diversity in the long-lived. It was not known whether donors were CMV positive (a possible confounder of expanded clonotype changes).

A J-beta primer mix and a sample-barcoded 5' primer were used in a second PCR of about 7 to 12 cycles. TCRdb re-called the 5' RACE reads through MiXCR, storing one row per CDR3 protein. The sample yields 950,000 to 1,200,000 distinct CDR3 sequences, 35% to 45% seen once. The chain links TRBV7-9 to TRBJ2-1, with TRBD1 matching over 7 bases. This clonotype originated in a man younger than 35 in good health. The sample consisted of blood. The CDR3 sequence is CASSPPGQGEHNEQFF. DNA for the CDR3: TGTGCCAGCAGCCCCCCTGGGCAGGGGGAGCACAATGAGCAGTTCTTC.